This T cell receptor beta chain was identified during a study of shared clonotypes between healthy human individuals. Germline CDR1 and CDR2: LNHDA and SQIVND (reference sequence). Trimming shortened V by 3 bases and J by 8 bases, and 11 bases separated the two germline ends. CDR3 size: 13 residues. Adult donors, all healthy and HIV-negative, had no recent acute infections or vaccinations. Profiled with immunoSEQ multiplex PCR; TCRdb holds only in-frame clones, not every one. The sample has some 1,100,000 clones, around 78% seen once. This receptor was obtained from a man younger than 35 in good health. Some clones in this sample may be carry-over from other donors' samples. The sequencing sample was made of memory CD4+ T cells from PBMCs. Subset given: CD45RA-negative fraction. The rearrangement uses TRBV19 and TRBJ1-5; D gene ambiguous. This CDR3 reads CASSIPSLEPQHF. As DNA, the CDR3 is TGTGCCAGTAGTATCCCCTCTCTTGAGCCCCAGCATTTT.